This TCR beta chain came from a study of T cell changes during pregnancy in multiple sclerosis. Germline lookup yields CDR1 MDHEN and CDR2 SYDVKM. There are 14 residues in the CDR3. J was trimmed by 6 bases and V by 4 bases; bases with no gene match: 8. TCRdb's copy holds only in-frame clones and misses some; the assay was immunoSEQ multiplex PCR. The sample holds tens of thousands of clones, approximately 87% seen once. This receptor was obtained from a female donor in good health, enrolled as a control in a pregnancy study. Specimen: peripheral blood, collected in the first trimester of pregnancy. This chain links TRBV28 with TRBJ2-7; TRBD1 aligns across 8 bases. This chain's CDR3 is CASSSPRQGSEQYF. CDR3 sequence (DNA): TGTGCCAGCAGTTCCCCTCGACAGGGGTCCGAGCAGTACTTC.